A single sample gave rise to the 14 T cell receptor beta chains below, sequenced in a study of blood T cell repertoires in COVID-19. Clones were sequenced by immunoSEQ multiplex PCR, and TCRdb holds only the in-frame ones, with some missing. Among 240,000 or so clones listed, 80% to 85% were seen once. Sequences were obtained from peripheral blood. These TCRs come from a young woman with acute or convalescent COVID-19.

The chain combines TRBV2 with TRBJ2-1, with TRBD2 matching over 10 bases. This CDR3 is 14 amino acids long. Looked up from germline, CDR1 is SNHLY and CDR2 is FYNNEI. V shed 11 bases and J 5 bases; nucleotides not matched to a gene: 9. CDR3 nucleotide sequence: TGTGCCGTCCGGACTAGCGGCGAAAACAATGAGCAGTTCTTC. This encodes CAVRTSGENNEQFF.

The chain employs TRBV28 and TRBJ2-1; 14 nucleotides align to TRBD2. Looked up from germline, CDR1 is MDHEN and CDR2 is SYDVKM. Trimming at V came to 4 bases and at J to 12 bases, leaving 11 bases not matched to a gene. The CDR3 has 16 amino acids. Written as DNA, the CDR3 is TGTGCCAGCAGTTCCCCTGGGACTAGCGGGAGATCTGTGCAGTTCTTC. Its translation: CASSSPGTSGRSVQFF.

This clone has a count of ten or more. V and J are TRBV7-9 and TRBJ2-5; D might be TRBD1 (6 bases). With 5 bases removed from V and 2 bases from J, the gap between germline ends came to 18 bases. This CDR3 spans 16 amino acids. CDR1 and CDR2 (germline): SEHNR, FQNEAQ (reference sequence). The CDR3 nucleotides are TGTGCCAGCAGCCATAACAGGGTTGCGGATCAAGAGACCCAGTACTTC. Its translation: CASSHNRVADQETQYF.

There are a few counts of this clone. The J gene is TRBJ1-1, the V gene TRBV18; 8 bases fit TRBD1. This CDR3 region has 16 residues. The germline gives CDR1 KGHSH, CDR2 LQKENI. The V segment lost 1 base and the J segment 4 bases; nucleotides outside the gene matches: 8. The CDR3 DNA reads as TGTGCCAGCTCACCACGGCAAACAGGGGGGGGCACTGAAGCTTTCTTT. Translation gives CASSPRQTGGGTEAFF.

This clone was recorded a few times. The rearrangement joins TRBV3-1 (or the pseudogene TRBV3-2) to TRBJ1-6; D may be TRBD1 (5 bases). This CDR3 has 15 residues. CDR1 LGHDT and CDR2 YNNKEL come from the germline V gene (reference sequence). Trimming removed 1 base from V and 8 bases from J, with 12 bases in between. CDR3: CASSQGGRADSPLHF. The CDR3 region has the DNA TGTGCCAGCAGCCAAGGCGGCAGGGCAGATTCACCCCTCCACTTT.

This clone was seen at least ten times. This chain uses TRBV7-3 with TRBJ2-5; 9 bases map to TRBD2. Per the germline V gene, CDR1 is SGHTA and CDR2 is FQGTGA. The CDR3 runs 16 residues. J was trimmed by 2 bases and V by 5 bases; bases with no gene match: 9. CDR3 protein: CASSVQSAGGQETQYF. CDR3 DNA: TGTGCCAGCAGCGTCCAATCAGCGGGAGGACAAGAGACCCAGTACTTC.

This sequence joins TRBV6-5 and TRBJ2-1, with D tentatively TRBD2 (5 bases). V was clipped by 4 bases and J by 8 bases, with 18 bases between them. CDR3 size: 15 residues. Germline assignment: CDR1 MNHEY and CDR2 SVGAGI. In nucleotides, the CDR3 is TGTGCCAGCAGTTTATACGTCCTTCCCGGGGATGAGCAGTTCTTC. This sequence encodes CASSLYVLPGDEQFF.

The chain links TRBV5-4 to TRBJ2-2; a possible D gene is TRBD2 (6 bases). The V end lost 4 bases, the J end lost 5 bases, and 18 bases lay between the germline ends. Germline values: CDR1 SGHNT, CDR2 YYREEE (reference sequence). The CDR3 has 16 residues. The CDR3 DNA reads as TGTGCCAGCAGCGGTACGGGACGCGGGGAAACCGGGGAGCTGTTTTTT. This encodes CASSGTGRGETGELFF. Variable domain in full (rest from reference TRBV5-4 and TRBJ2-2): ETGVTQSPTHLIKTRGQQVTLRCSSQSGHNTVSWYQQALGQGPQFIFQYYREEENGRGNFPPRFSGLQFPNYSSELNVNALELDDSALYLCASSGTGRGETGELFFGEGSRLTVL.

The CDR3 nucleotides are TGTGCCAGCAGTCTACAGGCGTATGGTGGCTACACCTTC. This encodes CASSLQAYGGYTF. The gene calls are TRBV6-5 and TRBJ1-2, with D possibly TRBD1 on 5 matching bases. Germline assignment: CDR1 MNHEY and CDR2 SVGAGI. V was pared by 5 bases and J by 7 bases, with 14 bases between. CDR3 length equals 13 residues.

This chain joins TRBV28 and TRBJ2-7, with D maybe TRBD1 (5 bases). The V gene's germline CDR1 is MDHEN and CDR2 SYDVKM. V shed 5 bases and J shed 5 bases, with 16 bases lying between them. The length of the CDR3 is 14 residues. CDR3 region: CASSRGGRAHEQYF. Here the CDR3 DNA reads TGTGCCAGCAGTAGGGGCGGTCGGGCCCACGAGCAGTACTTC. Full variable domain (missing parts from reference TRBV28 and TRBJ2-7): DVKVTQSSRYLVKRTGEKVFLECVQDMDHENMFWYRQDPGLGLRLIYFSYDVKMKEKGDIPEGYSVSREKKERFSLILESASTNQTSMYLCASSRGGRAHEQYFGPGTRLTVT.

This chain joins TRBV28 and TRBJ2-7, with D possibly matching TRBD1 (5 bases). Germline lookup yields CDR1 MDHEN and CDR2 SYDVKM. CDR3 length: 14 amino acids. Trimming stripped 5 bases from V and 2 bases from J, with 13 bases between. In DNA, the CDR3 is TGTGCCAGCAGTCAACCGACAGTCGCCTACGAGCAGTACTTC. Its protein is CASSQPTVAYEQYF.

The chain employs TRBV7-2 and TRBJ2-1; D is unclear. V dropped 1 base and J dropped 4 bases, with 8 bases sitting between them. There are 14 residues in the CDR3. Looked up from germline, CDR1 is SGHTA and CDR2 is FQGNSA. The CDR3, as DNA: TGTGCCAGCAGCTTAGTCGCGGTTTACAATGAGCAGTTCTTC. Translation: CASSLVAVYNEQFF.

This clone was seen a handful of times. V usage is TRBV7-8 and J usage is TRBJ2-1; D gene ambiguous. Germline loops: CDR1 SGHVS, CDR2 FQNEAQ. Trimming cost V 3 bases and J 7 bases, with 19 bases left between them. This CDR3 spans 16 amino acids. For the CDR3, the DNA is TGTGCCAGCAGCTTCGAGGAGCTAGTTGGGTTGAATGAGCAGTTCTTC. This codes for CASSFEELVGLNEQFF.

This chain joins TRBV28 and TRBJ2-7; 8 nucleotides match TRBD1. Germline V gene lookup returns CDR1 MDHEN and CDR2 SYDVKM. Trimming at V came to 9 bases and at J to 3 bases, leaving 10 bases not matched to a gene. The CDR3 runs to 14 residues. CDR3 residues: CASRRDRLIYEQYF. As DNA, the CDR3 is TGTGCCAGTCGACGGGACAGGTTGATCTACGAGCAGTACTTC.